This is a list of T cell receptor beta chains from one sample in a study of T cells after yellow fever vaccination. TCRdb re-called the 5' RACE reads through MiXCR, storing one row per CDR3 protein. The sample records hundreds of thousands of distinct CDR3 sequences, about 14% being singletons. The source material was PBMCs, sampled on the day of the yellow fever booster vaccination. Receptor source: a man younger than 45 who received the YFV17D yellow fever vaccine. The CDR3 runs from the conserved cysteine through the conserved F or W. Fields, in order: D gene, clone size, V gene, J gene, CDR3 protein, CDR3 DNA. A D gene is named only where the DNA matches it firmly. Clone size is not always given. Where it is, it says once, few, many or a class for expanded clones.

NA	few	TRBV6-2/TRBV6-3	TRBJ1-1	CASMRDFLPGTEAFF	TGTGCCAGCATGCGAGATTTCCTGCCGGGCACTGAAGCTTTCTTT
NA	many	TRBV4-3	TRBJ2-5	CASSQDTGGPETQYF	TGCGCCAGCAGCCAAGATACAGGAGGGCCGGAGACCCAGTACTTC
NA	NA	TRBV10-3	TRBJ2-3	CAIRGHQVGTDTQYF	TGTGCCATCAGGGGACACCAAGTGGGCACAGATACGCAGTATTTT
NA	few	TRBV20-1	TRBJ2-3	CSASLARADTQYF	TGCAGTGCTAGTTTAGCTCGTGCAGATACGCAGTATTTT
TRBD2	NA	TRBV5-6	TRBJ2-7	CASSARFILAGIKSSYEQYF	TGTGCCAGCAGCGCCCGATTCATACTAGCGGGAATTAAGAGCTCCTACGAGCAGTACTTC
NA	many	TRBV6-5	TRBJ2-3	CASSYSGTDTQYF	TGTGCCAGCAGTTACTCGGGCACAGATACGCAGTATTTT
TRBD2	few	TRBV27	TRBJ2-7	CASSFLAGGTYEQYF	TGTGCCAGCAGTTTCTTAGCGGGAGGGACCTACGAGCAGTACTTC
NA	NA	TRBV20-1	TRBJ2-1	CSARDPLVLAAYNEQFF	TGCAGTGCTAGAGATCCTTTGGTTTTAGCGGCGTACAATGAGCAGTTCTTC
NA	NA	TRBV6-1	TRBJ2-3	CASMWGGRGTDTQYF	TGTGCCAGCATGTGGGGCGGCAGGGGCACAGATACGCAGTATTTT
NA	few	TRBV18	TRBJ2-1	CASSPGTQNEQFF	TGTGCCAGCTCACCAGGGACCCAAAATGAGCAGTTCTTC
NA	few	TRBV6-1	TRBJ2-2	CATLTGEGSGELFF	TGTGCCACCCTTACAGGGGAGGGTTCCGGGGAGCTGTTTTTT
NA	few	TRBV20-1	TRBJ2-7	CSAGDPTVGQYF	TGCAGTGCTGGGGATCCTACGGTGGGGCAGTACTTC
NA	NA	TRBV21-1	TRBJ2-4	CASSKGPNPYENIQYF	TGTGCCAGCAGCAAAGGTCCGAATCCGTACGAAAACATTCAGTACTTC
TRBD2	few	TRBV11-2	TRBJ2-1	CASSYTSAGTHRYNEQFF	TGTGCCAGCAGCTATACTAGCGCAGGAACGCATAGGTACAATGAGCAGTTCTTC
TRBD2	NA	TRBV15	TRBJ2-2	CATSVAGGAGELFF	TGTGCCACCAGCGTCGCGGGGGGCGCCGGGGAGCTGTTTTTT
NA	few	TRBV14	TRBJ2-1	CASSPKALTRYNEQFF	TGTGCCAGCAGCCCCAAGGCACTAACACGGTACAATGAGCAGTTCTTC
NA	few	TRBV5-4	TRBJ2-6	CASSLDDGSGANVLTF	TGTGCCAGCAGCTTGGACGATGGCTCTGGGGCCAACGTCCTGACTTTC
TRBD2	few	TRBV20-1	TRBJ2-7	CSAPRLAGGEEQYF	TGCAGTGCTCCTAGACTAGCGGGAGGGGAGGAGCAGTACTTC
TRBD1	few	TRBV28	TRBJ2-3	CASSLSFGQGGADTQYF	TGTGCCAGCAGTCTATCCTTCGGACAGGGCGGCGCAGATACGCAGTATTTT
NA	few	TRBV6-2/TRBV6-3	TRBJ2-3	CASWPEGSTDTQYF	TGTGCCAGCTGGCCGGAGGGAAGCACAGATACGCAGTATTTT
TRBD1	few	TRBV24-1	TRBJ2-5	CATSDYARDRGETQYF	TGTGCCACCAGTGATTACGCCCGGGACAGGGGAGAGACCCAGTACTTC
NA	NA	TRBV11-2	TRBJ2-3	CASSLSLRAQYF	TGTGCCAGCAGCTTAAGCCTAAGGGCGCAGTATTTT
TRBD2	few	TRBV19	TRBJ2-2	CASSPEPGTRIPGELFF	TGTGCCAGTAGTCCCGAACCCGGGACTAGGATACCCGGGGAGCTGTTTTTT
NA	NA	TRBV4-2	TRBJ2-2	CASSQDPGRIGELFF	TGTGCCAGCAGCCAAGATCCGGGGAGGATCGGGGAGCTGTTTTTT
TRBD2	few	TRBV10-2	TRBJ2-1	CASRGGLAGGSSYNEQFF	TGCGCCAGCAGGGGGGGACTAGCGGGAGGGAGCTCCTACAATGAGCAGTTCTTC
NA	NA	TRBV29-1	TRBJ1-2	CSVVVGDYGYTF	TGCAGCGTTGTGGTAGGTGACTATGGCTACACCTTC
NA	many	TRBV11-2	TRBJ1-1	CASSLVMGQRRTEAFF	TGTGCCAGCAGCTTAGTCATGGGGCAGAGAAGGACTGAAGCTTTCTTT
TRBD1	NA	TRBV15	TRBJ1-4	CATSRQGENEKQFF	TGTGCCACCAGCCGACAGGGCGAGAATGAAAAACAGTTTTTT
NA	NA	TRBV14	TRBJ1-2	CASSPSGPGGYTF	TGTGCCAGCAGTCCCTCCGGCCCGGGAGGCTACACCTTC
TRBD1	few	TRBV10-3	TRBJ2-2	CAIGQGADERENTGELFF	TGTGCCATAGGACAGGGGGCTGATGAGCGGGAGAACACCGGGGAGCTGTTTTTT
TRBD1	NA	TRBV5-1	TRBJ2-5	CASSIRTGEETQYF	TGCGCCAGCAGCATCCGGACAGGGGAAGAGACCCAGTACTTC
NA	NA	TRBV6-5	TRBJ1-1	CASSQAGPNTEAFF	TGTGCCAGCAGTCAGGCAGGACCGAACACTGAAGCTTTCTTT
NA	NA	TRBV20-1	TRBJ2-1	CSASGDKYNEQFF	TGCAGTGCTTCGGGGGACAAATACAATGAGCAGTTCTTC
TRBD2	NA	TRBV5-1	TRBJ2-1	CASSLYVETGLAYNEQFF	TGCGCCAGCAGCTTGTATGTAGAAACGGGACTAGCCTACAATGAGCAGTTCTTC
TRBD1	NA	TRBV5-1	TRBJ2-5	CASKGADQETQYF	TGCGCCAGCAAGGGGGCGGACCAAGAGACCCAGTACTTC
TRBD1	NA	TRBV11-2	TRBJ2-7	CASSNVGTVFYEQYF	TGTGCCAGCAGCAACGTGGGGACAGTGTTCTACGAGCAGTACTTC
NA	many	TRBV25-1	TRBJ2-3	CASNGGPDTQYF	TGTGCCAGCAACGGGGGCCCAGATACGCAGTATTTT
NA	NA	TRBV7-2	TRBJ2-7	CASSRSQTATYEQYF	TGTGCCAGCAGCCGATCCCAGACAGCAACCTACGAGCAGTACTTC
TRBD2	NA	TRBV11-2	TRBJ2-1	CASRKGTSGSLVNEQFF	TGTGCCAGCAGGAAGGGGACTAGCGGGAGCCTCGTCAATGAGCAGTTCTTC
NA	few	TRBV29-1	TRBJ2-5	CSVGAVDFQETQYF	TGCAGCGTTGGGGCTGTAGACTTCCAAGAGACCCAGTACTTC
NA	few	TRBV10-3	TRBJ1-1	CAIGRGSQGMTEAFF	TGTGCCATCGGACGGGGCTCTCAGGGAATGACTGAAGCTTTCTTT
TRBD1	few	TRBV7-2	TRBJ2-7	CASSTQTGAEQYF	TGTGCCAGCAGCACCCAAACAGGGGCCGAGCAGTACTTC
NA	few	TRBV7-2	TRBJ2-1	CASRGPAWSKQFF	TGTGCCAGCCGGGGGCCGGCTTGGAGTAAGCAGTTCTTC
NA	few	TRBV5-1	TRBJ2-7	CASSLGDTNYEQYF	TGCGCCAGCAGCTTGGGGGACACGAACTACGAGCAGTACTTC
NA	NA	TRBV7-6	TRBJ2-1	CASSSTFGDQQFF	TGTGCCAGCAGCTCTACCTTTGGAGATCAGCAGTTCTTC